The clone carrying this T cell receptor (beta chain) was picked up one time. The antigen is unknown. The CDR3 spans 15 residues. This entry belongs to a study of cytomegalovirus exposure and HLA in healthy donors. The approximately 120-subject validation cohort, separate from the approximately 670-subject first cohort, included the donors. TCRdb's copy holds only in-frame clones and misses some; the assay was immunoSEQ multiplex PCR. The sample consists of about 110,000 clones, nearly 97% of them appearing once. Study-wide results and caveats: First-cohort TCR clusters tended to co-occur in the roughly 130 validation repertoires, a later analysis found.

This chain uses TRBV21-1 with TRBJ2-3; the table's D call of TRBD2 was not tested on the DNA. TRBV21-1 counts as a pseudogene. The specimen sequenced was PBMCs. This TCR was sampled from a young woman in good health and CMV-seronegative. The CDR3 reads CASRGGGAGPDTQYF. DNA for the CDR3: TGTGCCAGCAGGGGCGGGGGGGCAGGACCAGATACGCAGTATTTT.